This TCR beta chain originates from a study of blood T cell repertoires in COVID-19 (dated by TCRdb to 2019 to 2021). Context from the whole study: Samples covering the acute and convalescent phases of COVID-19 were provided by collaborators in the United States, Italy and Spain. Samples came from the ongoing ImmuneRACE study (first 160 participants) plus 1,254 subjects from 6 global collaborators. Where available, HLA class I and class II types were obtained from metadata supplied by the sample provider rather than from assay-based typing. Deeply sampled blood TCRbeta repertoires from subjects exposed to, actively infected with, or recovered from COVID-19 were included in the dataset. A freely available public database, intended as a resource for researchers studying the immune response to SARS-CoV-2, is where the repertoires were released. The material from the prospective study consisted of cDNA or gDNA derived from T cells, B-cell-depleted T cells, or PBMCs. Nearly every sample came with metadata listing a de-identified subject ID, COVID-19 status, age in years and sex. Broader findings and caveats from the paper: The amount of clinical and demographic metadata varied by source and participant and was provided uncurated.

TCRbeta CDR3 regions were amplified from genomic DNA by means of the immunoSEQ Assay, a bias-controlled multiplex PCR. Concerning the study's data processing: The number of nucleated cells in each sample was estimated by amplification of reference gene primers within the assay. Sequence reads were collapsed and filtered to measure the absolute abundance of every unique TCRbeta CDR3 rearrangement. For each sample, productive Simpson clonality was calculated as the square root of Simpson's diversity index over productive rearrangements. This immuneACCESS table, as held by TCRdb, lists in-frame sequences with V and J called but not all clones. Of the missing ones, under half trace to an unresolved V gene in checked studies; the others have no known cause. V, J and clone size derive from that table, while D and trimming were established from the DNA sequence. The sample table contains over 75,000 clones; only one count was recorded for around 88% of them. The ten biggest clones cover around 1.9% of the sample.

Reading the germline V gene (reference sequence) gives CDR1 LGHDT and CDR2 YNNKEL. V lost 4 bases and J lost 5 bases; the stretch between them is 17 bases long. Reading from cysteine to phenylalanine, the CDR3 counts 15 amino acids. The DNA shown is the 45-base CDR3, in frame from base 1. About this clone: This clone's antigen is unknown. It has no much larger one-base neighbor in the sample; base qualities were not kept.

One collaborating source in Seattle enrolled patients during active infection and followed them longitudinally through the course of disease. Whole blood was collected in K2EDTA tubes by collaborating institutions according to the institutions' own protocols. Collaborator samples were shipped for TCRbeta analysis as frozen whole blood, isolated PBMCs, or DNA extracted from either sample type. This sequence was found in a man over 45 with COVID-19, enrolled during active disease. The material sequenced was peripheral blood. The V gene is TRBV3-1 (or the pseudogene TRBV3-2) and the J gene is TRBJ1-2, with TRBD1 perhaps the D gene, on 6 matching bases. The CDR3 corresponds to CASSLRDTGIYGYTF. The sequence in DNA is TGTGCCAGCAGCCTCCGGGACACCGGAATATATGGCTACACCTTC.